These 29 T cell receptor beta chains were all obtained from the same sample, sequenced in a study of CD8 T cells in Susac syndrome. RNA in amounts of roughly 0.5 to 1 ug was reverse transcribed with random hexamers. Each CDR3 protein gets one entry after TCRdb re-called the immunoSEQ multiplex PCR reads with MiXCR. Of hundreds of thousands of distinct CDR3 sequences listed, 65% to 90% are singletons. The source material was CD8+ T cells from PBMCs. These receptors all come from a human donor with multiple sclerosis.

CDR3 residues: CASSLYQGAYEQYF. DNA of the CDR3: TGTGCCAGCAGTTTATACCAGGGGGCGTACGAGCAGTACTTC. The chain recombines TRBV28 with TRBJ2-7; 8 bases map to TRBD1. CDR3 length: 14 amino acids. Germline CDR1 and CDR2: MDHEN and SYDVKM. V lost 1 base, J lost 4 bases, and 3 bases stayed unmatched.

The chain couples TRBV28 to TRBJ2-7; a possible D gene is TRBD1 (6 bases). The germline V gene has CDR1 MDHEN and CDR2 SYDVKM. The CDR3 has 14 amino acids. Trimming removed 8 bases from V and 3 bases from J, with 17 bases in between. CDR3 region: CASRWNRDIYEQYF. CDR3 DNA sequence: TGTGCCAGCCGTTGGAACAGGGACATCTACGAGCAGTACTTC.

CDR3 protein: CSARTEGTGELFF. As DNA, the CDR3 is TGCAGTGCTAGAACGGAGGGTACCGGGGAGCTGTTTTTT. The V and J genes are TRBV20-1 and TRBJ2-2, with a tentative D call TRBD2 (6 bases). V was cut by 2 bases and J by 5 bases, with 9 bases left in between. The CDR3 consists of 13 residues. Germline-derived CDR1 and CDR2 are DFQATT and SNEGSKA (reference sequence).

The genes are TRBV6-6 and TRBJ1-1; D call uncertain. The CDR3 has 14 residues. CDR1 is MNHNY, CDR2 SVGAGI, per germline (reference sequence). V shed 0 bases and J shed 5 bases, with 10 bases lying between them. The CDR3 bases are TGTGCCAGCAGTTACTCGCCGGGTGGAACTGAAGCTTTCTTT. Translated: CASSYSPGGTEAFF.

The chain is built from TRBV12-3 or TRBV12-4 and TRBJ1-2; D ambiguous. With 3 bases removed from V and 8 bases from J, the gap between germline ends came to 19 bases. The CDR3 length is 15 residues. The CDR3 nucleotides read TGTGCCAGCAGTTTTGATCTCGCCGGACCCCGGGGCTACACCTTC. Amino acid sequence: CASSFDLAGPRGYTF.

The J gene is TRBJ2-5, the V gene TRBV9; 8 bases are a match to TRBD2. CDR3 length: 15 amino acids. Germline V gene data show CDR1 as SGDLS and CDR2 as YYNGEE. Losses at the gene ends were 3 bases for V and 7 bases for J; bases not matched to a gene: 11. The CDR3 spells CASSAEMGLDGTQYF. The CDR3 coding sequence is TGTGCCAGCAGCGCCGAAATGGGACTAGACGGGACCCAGTACTTC.

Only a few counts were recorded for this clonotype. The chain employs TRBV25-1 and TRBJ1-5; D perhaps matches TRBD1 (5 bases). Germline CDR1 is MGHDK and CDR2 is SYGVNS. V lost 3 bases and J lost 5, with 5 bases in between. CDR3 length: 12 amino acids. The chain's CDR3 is CASSEGDQPQHF. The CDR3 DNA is TGTGCCAGCAGTGAGGGGGATCAGCCCCAGCATTTT.

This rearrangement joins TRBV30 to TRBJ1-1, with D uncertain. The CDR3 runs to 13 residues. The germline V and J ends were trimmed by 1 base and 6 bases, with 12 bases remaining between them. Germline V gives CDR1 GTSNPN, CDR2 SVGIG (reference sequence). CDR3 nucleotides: TGTGCCTGGAGTGGGACCCGACGGGCTGAAGCTTTCTTT. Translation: CAWSGTRRAEAFF. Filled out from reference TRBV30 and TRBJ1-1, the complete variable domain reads SQTIHQWPATLVQPVGSPLSLECTVEGTSNPNLYWYRQAAGRGLQLLFYSVGIGQISSEVPQNLSASRPQDRQFILSSKKLLLSDSGFYLCAWSGTRRAEAFFGQGTRLTVV.

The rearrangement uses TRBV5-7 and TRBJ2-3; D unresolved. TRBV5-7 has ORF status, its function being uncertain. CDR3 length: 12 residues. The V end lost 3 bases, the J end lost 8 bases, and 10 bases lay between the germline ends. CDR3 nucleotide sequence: TGTGCCAGCAGCTACCTTTCGGGTACGCAGTATTTT. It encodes CASSYLSGTQYF.

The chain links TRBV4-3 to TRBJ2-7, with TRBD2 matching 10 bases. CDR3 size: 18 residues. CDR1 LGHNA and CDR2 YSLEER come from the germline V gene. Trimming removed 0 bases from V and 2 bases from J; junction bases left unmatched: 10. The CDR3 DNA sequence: TGCGCCAGCAGCCAAGATGCTAGCGGGAGCCCCTCTACCTACGAGCAGTACTTC. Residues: CASSQDASGSPSTYEQYF.

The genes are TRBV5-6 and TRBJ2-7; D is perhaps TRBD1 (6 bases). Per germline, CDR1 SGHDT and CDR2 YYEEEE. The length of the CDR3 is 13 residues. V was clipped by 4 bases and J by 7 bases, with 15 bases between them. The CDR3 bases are TGTGCCAGCAGCCCGACAGGTTTGTGGGAGCAGTACTTC. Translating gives CASSPTGLWEQYF.

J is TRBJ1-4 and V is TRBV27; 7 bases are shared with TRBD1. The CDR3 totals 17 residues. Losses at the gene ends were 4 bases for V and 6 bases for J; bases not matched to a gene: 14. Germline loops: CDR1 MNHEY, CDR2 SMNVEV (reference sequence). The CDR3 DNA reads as TGTGCCAGCAGTTCAACCACCGGGACAGCGCTTTATGAAAAACTGTTTTTT. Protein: CASSSTTGTALYEKLFF.

CDR3 DNA sequence: TGTGCCAGCAGCTTAATCCTAGCGGGGTTTGAGCAGTTCTTC. Translation gives CASSLILAGFEQFF. The rearrangement joins TRBV7-9 to TRBJ2-1, with 9 bases that match TRBD2. Trimming cost V 2 bases and J 9 bases; bases outside gene matches: 5. This CDR3 has 14 residues. The germline CDR1 and CDR2 sequences are SEHNR and FQNEAQ (reference sequence). The full variable domain, its missing parts supplied by reference TRBV7-9 and TRBJ2-1, is DTGVSQNPRHKITKRGQNVTFRCDPISEHNRLYWYRQTLGQGPEFLTYFQNEAQLEKSRLLSDRFSAERPKGSFSTLEIQRTEQGDSAMYLCASSLILAGFEQFFGPGTRLTVL.

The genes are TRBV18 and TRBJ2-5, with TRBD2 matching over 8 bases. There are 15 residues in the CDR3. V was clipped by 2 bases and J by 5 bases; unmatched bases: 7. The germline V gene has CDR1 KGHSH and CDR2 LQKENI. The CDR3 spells CASSPKTSDRETQYF. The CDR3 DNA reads TGTGCCAGCTCACCAAAGACTAGCGATAGGGAGACCCAGTACTTC.

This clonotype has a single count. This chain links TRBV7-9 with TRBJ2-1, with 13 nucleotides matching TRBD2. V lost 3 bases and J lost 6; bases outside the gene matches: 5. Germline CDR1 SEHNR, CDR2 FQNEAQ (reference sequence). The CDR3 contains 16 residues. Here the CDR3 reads CASSFRTSGSGNEQFF. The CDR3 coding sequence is TGTGCCAGCAGCTTTCGGACTAGCGGGAGTGGCAATGAGCAGTTCTTC.

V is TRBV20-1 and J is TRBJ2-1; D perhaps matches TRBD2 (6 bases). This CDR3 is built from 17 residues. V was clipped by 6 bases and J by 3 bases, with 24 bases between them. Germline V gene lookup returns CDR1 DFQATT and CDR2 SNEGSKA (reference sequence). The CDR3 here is CSALSEGEATFYNEQFF. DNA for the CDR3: TGCAGTGCCCTATCCGAAGGGGAGGCTACATTCTACAATGAGCAGTTCTTC.

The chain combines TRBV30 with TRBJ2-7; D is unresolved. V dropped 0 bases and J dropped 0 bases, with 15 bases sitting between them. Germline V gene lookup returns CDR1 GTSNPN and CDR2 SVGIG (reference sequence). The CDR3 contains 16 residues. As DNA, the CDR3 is TGTGCCTGGAGTGTAAAGAGTCATGAAAGCTCCTACGAGCAGTACTTC. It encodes CAWSVKSHESSYEQYF.

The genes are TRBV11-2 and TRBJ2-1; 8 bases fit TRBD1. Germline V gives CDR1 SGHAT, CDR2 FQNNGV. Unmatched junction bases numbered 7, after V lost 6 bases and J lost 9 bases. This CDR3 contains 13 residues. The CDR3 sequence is CASRWQGASEQFF. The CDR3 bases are TGTGCCAGCAGGTGGCAGGGGGCCAGTGAGCAGTTCTTC. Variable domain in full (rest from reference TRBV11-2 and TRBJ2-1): EAGVAQSPRYKIIEKRQSVAFWCNPISGHATLYWYQQILGQGPKLLIQFQNNGVVDDSQLPKDRFSAERLKGVDSTLKIQPAKLEDSAVYLCASRWQGASEQFFGPGTRLTVL.

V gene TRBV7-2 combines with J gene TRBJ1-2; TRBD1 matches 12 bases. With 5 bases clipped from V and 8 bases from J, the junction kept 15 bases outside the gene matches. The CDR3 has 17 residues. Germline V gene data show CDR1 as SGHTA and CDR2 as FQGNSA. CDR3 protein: CASSPGSGTGGWLGYTF. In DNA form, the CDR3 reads TGTGCCAGCAGCCCTGGATCAGGGACAGGGGGCTGGTTGGGCTACACCTTC.

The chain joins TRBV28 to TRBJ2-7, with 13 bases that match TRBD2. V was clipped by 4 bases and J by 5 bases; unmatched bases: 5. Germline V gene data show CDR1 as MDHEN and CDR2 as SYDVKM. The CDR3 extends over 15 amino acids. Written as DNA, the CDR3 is TGTGCCAGCAGTTCGAAACTAGCGGGAGGGGACGAGCAGTACTTC. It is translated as CASSSKLAGGDEQYF.

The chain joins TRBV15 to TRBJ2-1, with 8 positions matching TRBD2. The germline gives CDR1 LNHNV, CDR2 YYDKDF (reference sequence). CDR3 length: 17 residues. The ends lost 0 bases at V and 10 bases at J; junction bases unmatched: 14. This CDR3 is CATSRDWTENGRGEQFF. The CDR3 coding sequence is TGTGCCACCAGCAGAGACTGGACGGAAAACGGGAGGGGGGAGCAGTTCTTC.

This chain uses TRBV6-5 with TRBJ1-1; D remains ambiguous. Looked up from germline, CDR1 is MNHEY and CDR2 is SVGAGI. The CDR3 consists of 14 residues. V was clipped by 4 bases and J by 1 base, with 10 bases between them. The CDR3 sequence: CASSLLDWNTEAFF. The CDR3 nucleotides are TGTGCCAGCAGTTTACTGGACTGGAACACTGAAGCTTTCTTT.

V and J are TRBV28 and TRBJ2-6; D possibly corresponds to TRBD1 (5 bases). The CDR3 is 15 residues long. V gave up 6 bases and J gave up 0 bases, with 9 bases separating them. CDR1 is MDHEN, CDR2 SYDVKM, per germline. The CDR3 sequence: CASRTTGSGANVLTF. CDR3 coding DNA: TGTGCCAGCAGAACTACAGGCTCTGGGGCCAACGTCCTGACTTTC.

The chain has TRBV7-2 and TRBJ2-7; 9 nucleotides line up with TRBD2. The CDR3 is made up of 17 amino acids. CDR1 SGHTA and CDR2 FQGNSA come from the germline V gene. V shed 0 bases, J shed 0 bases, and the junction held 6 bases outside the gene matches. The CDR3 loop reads CASSLAMGGRDSYEQYF. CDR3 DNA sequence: TGTGCCAGCAGCTTAGCAATGGGCGGGAGGGACTCCTACGAGCAGTACTTC.

The CDR3 region has the DNA TGTGCCAGCAGTATCCTCCAGGGGATGAACACTGAAGCTTTCTTT. The encoded protein is CASSILQGMNTEAFF. The V and J genes are TRBV28 and TRBJ1-1; a possible D gene is TRBD1 (6 bases). CDR1 MDHEN and CDR2 SYDVKM come from the germline V gene. This CDR3 contains 15 residues. Trimming removed 5 bases from V and 0 bases from J, with 13 bases in between.

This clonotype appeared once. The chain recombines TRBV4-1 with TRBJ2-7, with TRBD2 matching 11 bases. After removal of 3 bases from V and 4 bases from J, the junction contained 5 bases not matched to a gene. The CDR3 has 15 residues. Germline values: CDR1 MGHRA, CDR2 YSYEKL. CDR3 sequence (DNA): TGCGCCAGCAGCCACCCGGGACTAGCGGTGTACGAGCAGTACTTC. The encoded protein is CASSHPGLAVYEQYF.

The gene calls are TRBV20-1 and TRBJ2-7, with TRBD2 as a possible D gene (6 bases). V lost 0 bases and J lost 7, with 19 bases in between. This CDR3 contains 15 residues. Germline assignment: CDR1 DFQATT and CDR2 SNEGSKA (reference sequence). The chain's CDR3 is CSARDLEGSPLEQYF. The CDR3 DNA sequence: TGCAGTGCTAGAGATTTGGAGGGATCCCCCCTAGAGCAGTACTTC.

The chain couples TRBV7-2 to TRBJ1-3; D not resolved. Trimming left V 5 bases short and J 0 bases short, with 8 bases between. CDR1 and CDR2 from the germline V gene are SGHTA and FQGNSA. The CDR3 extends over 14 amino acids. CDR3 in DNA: TGTGCCAGCAGCCCAGCCTTCTCTGGAAACACCATATATTTT. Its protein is CASSPAFSGNTIYF.

The DNA for the CDR3 is TGTGCCAGCAGACCGACAGGGCGGGCTGAAGCTTTCTTT. It encodes CASRPTGRAEAFF. This rearrangement joins TRBV12-3 or TRBV12-4 to TRBJ1-1; TRBD1 aligns across 7 bases. The CDR3 sequence is 13 residues long. The trim removed 6 bases at V and 6 bases at J, leaving 7 bases unmatched.